A single sample gave rise to the 5 T cell receptor beta chains below, sequenced in a study of CD8 T cells in ankylosing spondylitis. Findings and caveats of the study: A motif of fewer than ten highly homologous TCR beta variants was seen as apparently characteristic of ankylosing spondylitis blood.

These receptors' antigens are unknown. TCRdb processed the 5' RACE reads anew with MiXCR; each CDR3 protein has one entry. The table lists more than 650,000 distinct CDR3 sequences, approximately 12% of them singletons. The sequenced material came from blood, either unsorted or a sorted T cell fraction (not recorded which). The origin of the receptors is a male donor with ankylosing spondylitis.

This clonotype has a handful of counts. The rearrangement links TRBV11-2 to TRBJ1-2; D is perhaps TRBD1 (6 bases). The V end was cut by 3 bases, the J end by 8 bases, with 13 bases between. The CDR3 is 13 amino acids. Germline CDR1 and CDR2: SGHAT and FQNNGV. CDR3 DNA sequence: TGTGCCAGCAGCTTCCTACAGGGTCCCGGCTACACCTTC. Its translation: CASSFLQGPGYTF.

The chain uses TRBV4-1 and TRBJ2-1, with D possibly matching TRBD2 (5 bases). CDR1 MGHRA and CDR2 YSYEKL come from the germline V gene. V was shortened by 4 bases and J by 2 bases, with 12 bases between the two germline ends. This CDR3 contains 15 residues. CDR3 sequence: CASSLTDYPYNEQFF. DNA of the CDR3: TGCGCCAGCAGCCTGACCGACTATCCCTACAATGAGCAGTTCTTC.

There are a few counts of this clonotype. The genes are TRBV20-1 and TRBJ2-1; 14 positions agree with TRBD2. CDR1 and CDR2 (germline): DFQATT, SNEGSKA (reference sequence). CDR3 length equals 16 residues. J was trimmed by 7 bases and V by 5 bases; bases with no gene match: 10. The CDR3 sequence: CSAPGLAGGRGNEQFF. The CDR3 DNA follows: TGCAGTGCTCCCGGACTAGCGGGAGGCCGAGGAAATGAGCAGTTCTTC.

At least ten counts were recorded for this clonotype. The rearrangement uses TRBV20-1 and TRBJ2-5; D possibly corresponds to TRBD2 (5 bases). Germline CDR1 reads DFQATT; CDR2 reads SNEGSKA (reference sequence). Trimming pared 0 bases from V and 7 bases from J, leaving 21 bases between. CDR3 length: 16 residues. CDR3 nucleotide sequence: TGCAGTGCTAGAGATCTTGGCGAGGGCGACTGGGGGACCCAGTACTTC. Translated: CSARDLGEGDWGTQYF.

The CDR3 DNA is TGTGCCACCAGTGACCCCGGACGGGGCTATGGCTACACCTTC. It translates to CATSDPGRGYGYTF. The rearrangement uses TRBV24-1 and TRBJ1-2; D ambiguous. V was trimmed by 4 bases and J by 4 bases, leaving 12 bases between them. Germline V gene sequence: CDR1 KGHDR, CDR2 SFDVKD. The CDR3 totals 14 residues.